The TCR beta chain described here comes from a study of T cell clones after liver transplantation. A single count supports this clone. Germline loops: CDR1 SQVTM, CDR2 ANQGSEA. The V gene lost 5 bases and the J gene lost 8 bases, with 13 bases spanning the gap. This CDR3 region has 12 residues. TCRdb's table, derived via immunoSEQ multiplex PCR, lists solely in-frame clones and lacks some. The sample lists roughly 65,000 clones, over 90% occurring once. The chain combines TRBV29-1 with TRBJ2-4; D perhaps matches TRBD1 (5 bases). The receptor was derived from a human patient who received a liver transplant. Part of the T cells may come from the graft donor. The input for sequencing was CD4+ T cells from blood, taken less than 27 months after liver transplant. In nucleotides, the CDR3 is TGCAGCGTTTTAGGGCTAGGGGACATTCAGTACTTC. Its protein is CSVLGLGDIQYF.